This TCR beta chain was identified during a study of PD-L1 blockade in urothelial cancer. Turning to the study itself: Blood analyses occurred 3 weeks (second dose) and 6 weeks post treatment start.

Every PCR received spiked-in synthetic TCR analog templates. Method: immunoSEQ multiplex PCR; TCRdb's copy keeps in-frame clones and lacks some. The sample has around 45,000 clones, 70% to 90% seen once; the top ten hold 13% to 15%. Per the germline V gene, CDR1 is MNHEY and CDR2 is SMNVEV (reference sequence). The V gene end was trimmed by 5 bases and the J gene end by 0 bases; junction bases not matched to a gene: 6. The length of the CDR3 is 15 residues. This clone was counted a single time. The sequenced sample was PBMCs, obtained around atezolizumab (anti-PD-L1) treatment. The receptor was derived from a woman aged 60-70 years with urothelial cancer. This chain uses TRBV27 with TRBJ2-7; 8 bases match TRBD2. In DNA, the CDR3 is TGTGCCAGCAGTCCCTTAGCGGGGAGCTCCTACGAGCAGTACTTC. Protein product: CASSPLAGSSYEQYF.